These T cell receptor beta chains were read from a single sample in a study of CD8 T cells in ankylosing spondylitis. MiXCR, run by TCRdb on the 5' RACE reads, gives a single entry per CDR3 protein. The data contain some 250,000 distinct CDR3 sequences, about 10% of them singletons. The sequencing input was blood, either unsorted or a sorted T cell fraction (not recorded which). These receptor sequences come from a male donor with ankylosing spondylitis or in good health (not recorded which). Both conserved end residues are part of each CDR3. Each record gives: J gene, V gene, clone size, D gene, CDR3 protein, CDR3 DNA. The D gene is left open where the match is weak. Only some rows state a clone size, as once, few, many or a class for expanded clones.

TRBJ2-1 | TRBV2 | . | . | CASSETAVDEQFF | TGTGCCAGCAGTGAAACGGCTGTAGATGAGCAGTTCTTC
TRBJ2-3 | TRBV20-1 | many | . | CSARTPLGEDTQYF | TGCAGTGCTAGGACCCCACTAGGGGAGGATACGCAGTATTTT
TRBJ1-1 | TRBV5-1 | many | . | CASSVGVGTEAFF | TGCGCCAGCAGCGTGGGGGTAGGCACTGAAGCTTTCTTT
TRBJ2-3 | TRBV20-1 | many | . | CSARPLGTAGDTGTQYF | TGCAGTGCTAGACCCCTAGGGACAGCGGGCGACACAGGGACGCAGTATTTT
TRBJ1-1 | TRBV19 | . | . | CASSIGRTQNTEAFF | TGTGCCAGTAGTATAGGAAGAACACAGAACACTGAAGCTTTCTTT
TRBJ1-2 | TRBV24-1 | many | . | CATSDPSTGANYGYTF | TGTGCCACCAGTGACCCATCCACAGGAGCTAACTATGGCTACACCTTC
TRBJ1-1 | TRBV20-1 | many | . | CSARDGSGGTEAFF | TGCAGTGCTAGAGATGGATCGGGGGGCACTGAAGCTTTCTTT
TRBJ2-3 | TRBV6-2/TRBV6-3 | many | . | CASSYVAGTDTQYF | TGTGCCAGCAGTTACGTAGCGGGCACAGATACGCAGTATTTT
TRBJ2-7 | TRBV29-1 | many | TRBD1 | CSAGQGVGHEQYF | TGCAGCGCCGGACAGGGAGTGGGACACGAGCAGTACTTC
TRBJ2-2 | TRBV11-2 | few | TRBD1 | CASSSPGRDRDTGELFF | TGTGCCAGCAGCTCACCCGGCCGGGACAGGGATACCGGGGAGCTGTTTTTT
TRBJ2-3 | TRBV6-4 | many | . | CASSDSQTSTDTQYF | TGTGCCAGCAGTGACTCTCAAACTAGCACAGATACGCAGTATTTT
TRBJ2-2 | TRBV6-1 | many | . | CASSPQVAGELFF | TGTGCCAGCAGTCCCCAAGTGGCCGGGGAGCTGTTTTTT
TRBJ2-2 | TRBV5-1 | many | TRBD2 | CASSYRTSSGELFF | TGCGCCAGCAGCTATCGGACTAGCTCCGGGGAGCTGTTTTTT
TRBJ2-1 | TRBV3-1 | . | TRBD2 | CASSLAGGQNEQFF | TGTGCCAGCAGCCTAGCGGGGGGGCAAAATGAGCAGTTCTTC
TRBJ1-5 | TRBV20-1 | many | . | CSANFRGRNQPQHF | TGCAGTGCTAATTTCCGGGGTCGCAATCAGCCCCAGCATTTT
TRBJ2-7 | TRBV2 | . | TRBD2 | CASISSGGYEQYF | TGTGCCAGCATCTCTAGCGGCGGGTACGAGCAGTACTTC
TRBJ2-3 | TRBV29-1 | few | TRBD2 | CSVGLAGGVADTQYF | TGCAGCGTGGGACTAGCGGGGGGGGTCGCAGATACGCAGTATTTT
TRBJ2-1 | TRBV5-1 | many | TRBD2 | CASSVGTSRANEQFF | TGCGCCAGCAGCGTGGGGACTAGCCGGGCCAATGAGCAGTTCTTC
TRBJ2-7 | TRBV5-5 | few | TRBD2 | CASSLELAAYEQYF | TGTGCCAGCAGCTTGGAACTAGCGGCCTACGAGCAGTACTTC
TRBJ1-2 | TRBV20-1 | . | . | CSARSYRDSLNYGYTF | TGCAGTGCTAGATCATATCGGGACTCTTTGAACTATGGCTACACCTTC
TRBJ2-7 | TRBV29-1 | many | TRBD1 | CSVETGQGFGEQYF | TGCAGCGTTGAAACGGGACAGGGATTCGGAGAGCAGTACTTC
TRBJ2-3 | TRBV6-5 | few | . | CASSYQGIGTDTQYF | TGTGCCAGCAGTTATCAGGGAATTGGCACAGATACGCAGTATTTT
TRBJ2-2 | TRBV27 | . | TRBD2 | CASSPSLGLAGVRTGELFF | TGTGCCAGCAGTCCCTCTCTGGGACTAGCGGGGGTGCGCACCGGGGAGCTGTTTTTT
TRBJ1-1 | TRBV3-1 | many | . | CASSQDGGLGTEAFF | TGTGCCAGCAGCCAAGATGGCGGGTTGGGGACTGAAGCTTTCTTT
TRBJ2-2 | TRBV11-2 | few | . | CASSSISMDPGGELFF | TGTGCCAGCAGCTCCATCAGCATGGACCCGGGCGGGGAGCTGTTTTTT
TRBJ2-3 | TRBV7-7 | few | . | CASSLGGFTDTQYF | TGTGCCAGCAGCTTAGGAGGCTTTACAGATACGCAGTATTTT
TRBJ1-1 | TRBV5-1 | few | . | CASSSFPESEAFF | TGCGCCAGCAGCTCATTCCCCGAGTCTGAAGCTTTCTTT
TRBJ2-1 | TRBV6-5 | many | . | CASSYRDSYNEQFF | TGTGCCAGCAGTTACAGGGACTCCTACAATGAGCAGTTCTTC
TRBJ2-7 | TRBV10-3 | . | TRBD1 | CAISIQGAYEQYF | TGTGCCATCAGCATACAGGGGGCCTACGAGCAGTACTTC
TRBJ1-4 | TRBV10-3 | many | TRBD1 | CATGTGGLTNEKLFF | TGTGCCACCGGGACAGGGGGCCTAACTAATGAAAAACTGTTTTTT
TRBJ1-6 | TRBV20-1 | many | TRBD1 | CSALVAGQRNSPLHF | TGCAGTGCTCTCGTGGCGGGACAGAGAAATTCACCCCTCCACTTT
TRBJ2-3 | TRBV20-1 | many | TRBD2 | CSATTTGTSGTDTQYF | TGCAGTGCGACCACAACCGGGACTAGCGGCACAGATACGCAGTATTTT
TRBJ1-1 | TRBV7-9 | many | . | CASSLVVGHEAFF | TGTGCCAGCAGCTTAGTAGTAGGACATGAAGCTTTCTTT
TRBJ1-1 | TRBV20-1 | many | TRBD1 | CSARTGETEAFF | TGCAGTGCTAGGACAGGGGAAACTGAAGCTTTCTTT
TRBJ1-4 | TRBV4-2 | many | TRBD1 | CASSQGTGLREKLFF | TGTGCCAGCAGCCAAGGGACAGGGTTGCGGGAAAAACTGTTTTTT
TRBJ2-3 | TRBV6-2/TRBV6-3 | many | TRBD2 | CASSQTSGNSGTQYF | TGTGCCAGCAGTCAAACTAGCGGGAATTCGGGTACGCAGTATTTT
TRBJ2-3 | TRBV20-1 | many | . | CSASGGGPYTDTQYF | TGCAGTGCTAGCGGGGGAGGTCCCTACACAGATACGCAGTATTTT
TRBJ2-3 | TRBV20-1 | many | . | CSAPAQQILGTDTQYF | TGCAGTGCTCCCGCACAGCAAATACTAGGCACAGATACGCAGTATTTT
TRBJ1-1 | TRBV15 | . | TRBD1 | CATSSWTGSNTEAFF | TGTGCCACCAGCAGTTGGACAGGATCGAACACTGAAGCTTTCTTT
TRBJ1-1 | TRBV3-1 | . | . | CASSHLHVQGFIAEAFF | TGTGCCAGCAGCCACCTCCATGTACAGGGTTTTATCGCTGAAGCTTTCTTT
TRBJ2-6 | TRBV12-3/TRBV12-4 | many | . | CASSPLSASGANVLTF | TGTGCCAGCAGCCCTCTCAGCGCTTCTGGGGCCAACGTCCTGACTTTC
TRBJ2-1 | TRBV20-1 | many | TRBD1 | CSARTLQGAVGNEQFF | TGCAGTGCTAGAACCCTGCAGGGGGCGGTAGGTAATGAGCAGTTCTTC
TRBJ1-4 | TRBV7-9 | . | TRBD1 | CASSLADRGRVREKLFF | TGTGCCAGCAGCTTAGCCGACAGGGGGCGCGTCCGGGAAAAACTGTTTTTT
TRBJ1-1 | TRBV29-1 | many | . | CSVGNFIHEAFF | TGCAGCGTTGGGAACTTCATCCATGAAGCTTTCTTT
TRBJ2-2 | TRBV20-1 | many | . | CSAFSTGELFF | TGCAGTGCCTTCTCCACCGGGGAGCTGTTTTTT
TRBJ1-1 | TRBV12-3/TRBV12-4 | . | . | CASRQGRGTEAFF | TGTGCCAGCCGCCAGGGGAGGGGCACTGAAGCTTTCTTT
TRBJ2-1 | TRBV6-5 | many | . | CASSSGPRQFF | TGTGCCAGCAGTTCTGGCCCCAGACAGTTCTTC
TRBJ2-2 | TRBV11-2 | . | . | CASSPQGPGELFF | TGTGCCAGCAGCCCACAGGGCCCCGGGGAGCTGTTTTTT
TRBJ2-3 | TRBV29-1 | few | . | CSVGRLTDTQYF | TGCAGCGTCGGGCGCTTGACAGATACGCAGTATTTT
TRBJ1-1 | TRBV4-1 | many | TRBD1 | CASSQGAHRGIGRWTEAFF | TGCGCCAGCAGCCAAGGAGCCCACAGGGGTATAGGCCGATGGACTGAAGCTTTCTTT
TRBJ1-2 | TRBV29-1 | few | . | CSVEGHFSGYTF | TGCAGCGTTGAAGGTCATTTCAGTGGCTACACCTTC
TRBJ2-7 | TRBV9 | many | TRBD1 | CASSANPGTGGEQYF | TGTGCCAGCAGCGCCAATCCCGGGACAGGCGGCGAGCAGTACTTC
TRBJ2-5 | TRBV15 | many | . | CATSRQKGPQETQYF | TGTGCCACCAGCAGACAAAAGGGCCCCCAAGAGACCCAGTACTTC
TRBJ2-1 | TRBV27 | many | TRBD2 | CASSPILAGGYNEQFF | TGTGCCAGCAGTCCGATACTAGCGGGAGGGTACAATGAGCAGTTCTTC
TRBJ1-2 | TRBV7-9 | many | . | CASSLPEGLYGYTF | TGTGCCAGCAGCTTACCCGAGGGATTATATGGCTACACCTTC